This T cell receptor beta chain was captured by sequencing in a study of cytomegalovirus exposure and HLA in healthy donors. Clones were sequenced by immunoSEQ multiplex PCR, and TCRdb holds only the in-frame ones, with some missing. The table includes tens of thousands of clones, more than 95% detected once. This clone was recorded a few times. Germline CDR1 is SGHRS and CDR2 is YFSETQ. Trimming cost V 3 bases and J 2 bases; bases outside gene matches: 2. This CDR3 is built from 13 residues. This chain connects TRBV5-1 to TRBJ2-7; 7 nucleotides match TRBD1. This sequence was found in a man in his late teens or twenties in good health and CMV-seronegative. Sequenced material: PBMCs. Here the CDR3 reads CASSSGQPYEQYF. Here the CDR3 DNA reads TGCGCCAGCAGCTCGGGACAGCCCTACGAGCAGTACTTC.